This TCR beta chain was recovered during a study of blood T cell repertoires in COVID-19. Germline CDR1 and CDR2: SGHAT and FQNNGV. The CDR3 is 8 residues long, ends included. As concerns this clone: This CDR3 fails to terminate in the conserved phenylalanine or tryptophan, so it likely reflects a read error. The DNA is omitted, as the CDR3 cannot be located on it reliably, and the CDR3 follows TCRdb's listing.

The repertoire was sequenced with immunoSEQ multiplex PCR; TCRdb's copy has only in-frame clones and lacks some. The table lists about half a million clones, approximately 91% of them singletons. The chain uses TRBV11-2 and TRBJ1-6; TRBD1 was called by the table and not checked on the DNA. This clonotype originated in a woman in her fifties or sixties who had recovered from COVID-19. The specimen was PBMCs or T cells enriched from blood (not recorded which). CDR3 amino acids: CASSLPRV.